The 11 T cell receptor beta chains in this list originate from one sample, sequenced in a study of PD-L1 blockade in urothelial cancer (dated by TCRdb to the late 2010s). The label giving this sample's time point can be read as: peripheral blood 6 weeks after treatment start. Library prep was done by the immunoSEQ multiplex PCR assay. Drawn from immuneACCESS, this table holds only the in-frame rearrangements with V and J called that TCRdb kept. Clones are partly lost; checked studies trace under half to an unresolved V gene and leave the rest unexplained. The sample table lists tens of thousands of clones, about nine tenths of them with a count of one. The ten largest clones take up around 11% of the sample. The source was PBMCs, collected around atezolizumab (anti-PD-L1) treatment. All receptors come from a man in his 60s with urothelial cancer.

The V call is TRBV19, the J call TRBJ1-5; tentatively, D is TRBD1 (6 bases). Trimming left V 4 bases short and J 2 bases short, with 15 bases between. The germline gives CDR1 LNHDA, CDR2 SQIVND (reference sequence). CDR3 size: 16 residues. CDR3 sequence: CASSSTGTIGNQPQHF. The CDR3 region has the DNA TGTGCCAGTAGTAGTACCGGGACAATCGGCAATCAGCCCCAGCATTTT.

The chain joins TRBV9 to TRBJ2-3; 9 nucleotides align to TRBD2. The V gene's germline CDR1 is SGDLS and CDR2 YYNGEE. There are 19 residues in the CDR3. The V and J ends lost 3 bases and 5 bases, in that order; junction bases with no gene match: 19. As DNA, the CDR3 is TGTGCCAGCAGCGCCACACCAGCGGGAGGACAGGCGCGGGGAGATACGCAGTATTTT. This sequence encodes CASSATPAGGQARGDTQYF.

This chain connects TRBV7-9 to TRBJ1-1, with a weak D call TRBD1 (5 bases). CDR1 is SEHNR, CDR2 FQNEAQ, per germline (reference sequence). Between the trimmed V and J ends, which lost 2 bases and 0 bases, there was a span of 16 bases. The CDR3 loop spans 17 amino acids. The chain's CDR3 is CASSLPSGAIMNTEAFF. As DNA, the CDR3 is TGTGCCAGCAGCTTACCTAGCGGGGCCATTATGAACACTGAAGCTTTCTTT.

V usage is TRBV2 and J usage is TRBJ2-3; a possible D gene is TRBD1 (6 bases). Germline V gene data show CDR1 as SNHLY and CDR2 as FYNNEI. Deletions cut 10 bases from V and 7 bases from J, with 24 bases between. The CDR3 is 15 residues long. The chain's CDR3 is CANNRDTAGSNTQYF. The CDR3 DNA sequence: TGTGCCAACAACCGGGACACGGCTGGGTCAAATACGCAGTATTTT.

The chain combines TRBV6-4 with TRBJ2-1; a weak D match, TRBD2 (6 bases). From germline, CDR1 is MRHNA and CDR2 SNTAGT. This CDR3 is built from 13 residues. V shed 6 bases and J shed 6 bases, with 12 bases lying between them. This CDR3 reads CASSRDSVNEQFF. In DNA, the CDR3 is TGTGCCAGCAGCCGGGACTCAGTCAATGAGCAGTTCTTC.

This chain joins TRBV5-1 and TRBJ2-7; D gene ambiguous. V lost 3 bases and J 2 bases, leaving 3 bases between the germline ends. In germline, CDR1 is SGHRS, CDR2 YFSETQ. The CDR3 runs 11 residues. CDR3 sequence reads: CASSSAYEQYF. CDR3 DNA: TGCGCCAGCAGCTCCGCCTACGAGCAGTACTTC.

This clone came up once. J is TRBJ2-7 and V is TRBV5-1; D gene uncertain. Trimming left V 4 bases short and J 6 bases short, with 23 bases between. The germline CDR1 and CDR2 sequences are SGHRS and YFSETQ. The CDR3 has 16 residues. The CDR3 region has the DNA TGCGCCAGCAGCCAGACGTCTGCTTTACGCCCGGGCGAGCAGTACTTC. This gives the protein CASSQTSALRPGEQYF.

The J gene is TRBJ2-7, the V gene TRBV6-6; a possible D gene is TRBD2 (5 bases). The CDR3 is 16 amino acids. V was clipped by 4 bases and J by 1 base, with 17 bases between them. Germline CDR1 reads MNHNY; CDR2 reads SVGAGI (reference sequence). The CDR3 is CASSLRRGGTSYEQYF. DNA of the CDR3: TGTGCCAGCAGTTTACGACGTGGAGGAACTTCCTACGAGCAGTACTTC.

The chain employs TRBV7-8 and TRBJ1-2, with D unresolved. The CDR3 totals 12 residues. CDR1 and CDR2 (germline): SGHVS, FQNEAQ. Trimming took 1 base from V and 10 from J, leaving 10 bases between them. The CDR3 DNA follows: TGTGCCAGCAGCTTAGGAGGGTCCCTCTACACCTTC. This gives the protein CASSLGGSLYTF.

This clone was seen only once. V and J are TRBV14 and TRBJ2-5; 7 positions match TRBD2. The CDR3 extends over 17 amino acids. J was trimmed by 5 bases and V by 3 bases; bases with no gene match: 15. The germline gives CDR1 SGHDN, CDR2 FVKESK. Here the CDR3 DNA reads TGTGCCAGCAGCCAGCGTCGTGCGGGGAGGGCCCTGGAGACCCAGTACTTC. Translation gives CASSQRRAGRALETQYF. Based on the CDR3 plus reference TRBV14 and TRBJ2-5, the full variable domain is EAGVTQFPSHSVIEKGQTVTLRCDPISGHDNLYWYRRVMGKEIKFLLHFVKESKQDESGMPNNRFLAERTGGTYSTLKVQPAELEDSGVYFCASSQRRAGRALETQYFGPGTRLLVL.

This clone has only one observation. The chain links TRBV10-3 to TRBJ2-3; 7 bases match TRBD2. The CDR3 covers 14 residues. With 4 bases clipped from V and 6 bases from J, the junction kept 7 bases outside the gene matches. CDR1 is ENHRY, CDR2 SYGVKD, per germline. The CDR3 loop reads CAISGGGARDTQYF. The CDR3 DNA reads as TGTGCCATCAGTGGCGGGGGTGCTCGGGATACGCAGTATTTT.